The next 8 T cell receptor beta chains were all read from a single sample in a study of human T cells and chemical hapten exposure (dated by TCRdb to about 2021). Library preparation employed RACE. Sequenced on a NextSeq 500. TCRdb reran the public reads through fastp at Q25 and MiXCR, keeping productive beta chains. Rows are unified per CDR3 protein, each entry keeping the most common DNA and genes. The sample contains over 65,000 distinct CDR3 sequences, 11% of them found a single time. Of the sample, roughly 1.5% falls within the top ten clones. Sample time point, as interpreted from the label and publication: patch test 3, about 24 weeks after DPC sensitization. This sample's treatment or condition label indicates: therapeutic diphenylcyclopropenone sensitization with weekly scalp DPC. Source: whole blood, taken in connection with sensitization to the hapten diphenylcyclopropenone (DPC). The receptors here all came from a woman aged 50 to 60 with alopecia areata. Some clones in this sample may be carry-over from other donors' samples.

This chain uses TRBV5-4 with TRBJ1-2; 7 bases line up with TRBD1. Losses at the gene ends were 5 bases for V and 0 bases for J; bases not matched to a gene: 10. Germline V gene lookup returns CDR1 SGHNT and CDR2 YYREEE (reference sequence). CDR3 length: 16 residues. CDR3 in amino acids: CASRLGQANTNYGYTF. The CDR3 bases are TGTGCCAGCAGACTAGGACAGGCGAACACTAACTATGGCTACACCTTC. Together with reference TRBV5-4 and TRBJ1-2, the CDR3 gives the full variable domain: ETGVTQSPTHLIKTRGQQVTLRCSSQSGHNTVSWYQQALGQGPQFIFQYYREEENGRGNFPPRFSGLQFPNYSSELNVNALELDDSALYLCASRLGQANTNYGYTFGSGTRLTVV.

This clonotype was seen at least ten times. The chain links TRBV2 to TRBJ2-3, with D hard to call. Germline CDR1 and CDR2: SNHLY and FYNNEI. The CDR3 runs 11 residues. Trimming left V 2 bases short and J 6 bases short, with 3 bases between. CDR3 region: CASSELDTQYF. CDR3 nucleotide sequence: TGTGCCAGCAGTGAATTGGATACGCAGTATTTT.

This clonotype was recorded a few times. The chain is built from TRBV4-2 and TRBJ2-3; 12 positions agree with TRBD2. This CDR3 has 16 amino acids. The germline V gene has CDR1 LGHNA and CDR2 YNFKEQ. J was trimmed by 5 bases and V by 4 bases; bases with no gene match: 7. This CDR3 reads CASSPRTSGVVDTQYF. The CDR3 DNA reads TGTGCCAGCAGCCCCAGGACTAGCGGGGTGGTAGATACGCAGTATTTT.

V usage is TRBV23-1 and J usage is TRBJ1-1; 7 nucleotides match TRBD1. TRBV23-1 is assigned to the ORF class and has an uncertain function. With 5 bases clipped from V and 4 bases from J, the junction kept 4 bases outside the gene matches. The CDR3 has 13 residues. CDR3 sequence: CASSSPGGTEAFF. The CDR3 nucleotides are TGCGCCAGCAGTTCGCCAGGGGGCACTGAAGCTTTCTTT.

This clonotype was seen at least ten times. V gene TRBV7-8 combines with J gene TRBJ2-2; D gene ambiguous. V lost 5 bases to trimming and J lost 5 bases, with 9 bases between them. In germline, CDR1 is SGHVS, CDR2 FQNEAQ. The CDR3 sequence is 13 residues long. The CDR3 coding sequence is TGTGCCAGCAGCCCAAGGGAAACCGGGGAGCTGTTTTTT. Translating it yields CASSPRETGELFF. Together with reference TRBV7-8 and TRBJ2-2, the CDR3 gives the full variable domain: GAGVSQSPRYKVAKRGQDVALRCDPISGHVSLFWYQQALGQGPEFLTYFQNEAQLDKSGLPSDRFFAERPEGSVSTLKIQRTQQEDSAVYLCASSPRETGELFFGEGSRLTVL.

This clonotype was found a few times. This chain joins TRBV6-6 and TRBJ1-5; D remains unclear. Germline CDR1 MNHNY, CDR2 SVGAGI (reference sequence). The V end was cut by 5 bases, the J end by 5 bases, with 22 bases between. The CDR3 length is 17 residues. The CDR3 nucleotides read TGTGCCAGCAGTCCCCCGCTGGATTTAGCCGGGGATCAGCCCCAGCATTTT. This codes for CASSPPLDLAGDQPQHF.

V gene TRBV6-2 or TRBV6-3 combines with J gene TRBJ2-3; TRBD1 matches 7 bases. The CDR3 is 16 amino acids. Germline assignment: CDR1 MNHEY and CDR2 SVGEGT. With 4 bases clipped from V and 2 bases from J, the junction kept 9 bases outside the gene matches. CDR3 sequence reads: CASSFGQAPNTDTQYF. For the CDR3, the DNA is TGTGCCAGCAGTTTCGGACAGGCTCCGAACACAGATACGCAGTATTTT.

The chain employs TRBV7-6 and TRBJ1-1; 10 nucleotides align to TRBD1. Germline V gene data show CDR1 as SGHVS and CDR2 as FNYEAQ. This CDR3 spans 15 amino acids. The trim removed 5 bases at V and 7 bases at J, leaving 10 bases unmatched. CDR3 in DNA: TGTGCCAGCAGCCCGGACAGGGGGGACAGTATTGAAGCTTTCTTT. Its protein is CASSPDRGDSIEAFF.